A single sample gave rise to the 21 T cell receptor beta chains below, sequenced in a study of shared clonotypes between healthy human individuals. TCRdb's copy holds only in-frame clones and misses some; the assay was immunoSEQ multiplex PCR. The data hold roughly 520,000 clones, with around 96% observed a single time. Input material: naive CD4+ T cells sorted from blood. Subset: CD45RA+ positively selected. The receptors here all came from a woman aged 30 to 39 in good health.

This clone is a singleton in its sample. The chain employs TRBV4-2 and TRBJ2-3; TRBD2 agrees at 9 bases. The CDR3 extends over 17 amino acids. V was pared by 8 bases and J by 1 base, with 13 bases of the junction left unmatched. Germline CDR1 and CDR2: LGHNA and YNFKEQ. CDR3 DNA sequence: TGTGCCAGCCGTGAACTAGCGGGTACGGTAGGCACAGATACGCAGTATTTT. Protein: CASRELAGTVGTDTQYF.

V is TRBV28 and J is TRBJ2-1; 7 bases are shared with TRBD1. This CDR3 comprises 13 residues. Germline CDR1 is MDHEN and CDR2 is SYDVKM. V shed 6 bases, J shed 7 bases, and the junction held 6 bases outside the gene matches. DNA for the CDR3: TGTGCCAGCAGAGTACAGGGGAAGAATGAGCAGTTCTTC. Protein sequence: CASRVQGKNEQFF.

The rearrangement joins TRBV7-9 to TRBJ2-5; D not resolved. Germline CDR1 reads SEHNR; CDR2 reads FQNEAQ (reference sequence). The CDR3 is 14 amino acids. V lost 1 base and J 7 bases, leaving 13 bases between the germline ends. The CDR3 protein is CASSLESITRTQYF. CDR3 sequence (DNA): TGTGCCAGCAGCTTAGAGAGTATAACAAGGACCCAGTACTTC.

The chain joins TRBV7-3 to TRBJ2-5, with TRBD2 matching over 8 bases. The V and J ends lost 1 base and 2 bases, in that order; junction bases with no gene match: 12. CDR3 length: 18 residues. Germline assignment: CDR1 SGHTA and CDR2 FQGTGA. The CDR3 loop reads CASSLMAGSGGSQETQYF. The CDR3 nucleotides read TGTGCCAGCAGCTTAATGGCTGGCTCGGGGGGGAGTCAAGAGACCCAGTACTTC.

The chain recombines TRBV11-2 with TRBJ1-3, with no clear D. The CDR3 consists of 15 residues. CDR1 and CDR2 (germline): SGHAT, FQNNGV. Trimming cost V 2 bases and J 0 bases, with 8 bases left between them. CDR3 protein: CASSLLRFSGNTIYF. Written as DNA, the CDR3 is TGTGCCAGCAGCTTATTACGCTTCTCTGGAAACACCATATATTTT.

This chain joins TRBV7-9 and TRBJ1-1, with D possibly TRBD1 on 6 matching bases. The CDR3 is made up of 12 amino acids. CDR1 and CDR2 (germline): SEHNR, FQNEAQ (reference sequence). V dropped 3 bases and J dropped 10 bases, with 12 bases sitting between them. CDR3 protein: CASSLGQVGAFF. In DNA, the CDR3 is TGTGCCAGCAGCTTGGGACAAGTCGGAGCTTTCTTT.

The chain recombines TRBV2 with TRBJ2-7; TRBD2 aligns across 7 bases. CDR3 length equals 15 residues. Germline trimming cut 6 bases from V and 1 base from J; bases unmatched to any gene: 9. Germline lookup yields CDR1 SNHLY and CDR2 FYNNEI. The CDR3 is CASRGYGGRSYEQYF. In nucleotides, the CDR3 is TGTGCCAGCAGGGGATACGGCGGGAGATCCTACGAGCAGTACTTC.

This clone was detected only once. The genes are TRBV14 and TRBJ2-5; D tentatively fits TRBD1 or TRBD2 (6 bases each). Near its end, the DNA agrees better with TRBJ2-7, so the J call may be wrong. Germline CDR1 SGHDN, CDR2 FVKESK. CDR3 length: 14 amino acids. The CDR3 sequence: CASRWGAEVYEQYF. CDR3 bases: TGTGCCAGCAGGTGGGGGGCTGAGGTCTACGAGCAGTACTTC.

V is TRBV5-1 and J is TRBJ2-2, with 8 bases fitting TRBD2. Germline lookup yields CDR1 SGHRS and CDR2 YFSETQ. With V trimmed by 2 bases and J by 2 bases, 2 bases remained unmatched. The CDR3 runs 15 residues. CDR3 loop: CASSFSGINTGELFF. The DNA for the CDR3 is TGCGCCAGCAGCTTTAGCGGGATTAACACCGGGGAGCTGTTTTTT.

The V gene is TRBV6-4, the J gene TRBJ1-2; 9 bases are shared with TRBD1. J gave up 8 bases and V 5 bases, and 9 bases lay outside the gene matches. The CDR3 is 14 residues long. Germline-derived CDR1 and CDR2 are MRHNA and SNTAGT. The DNA of the CDR3 is TGTGCCAGCAGTCCCACCGGGACAGGGAGCGGCTACACCTTC. Its translation: CASSPTGTGSGYTF.

The CDR3 DNA is TGTGCCAGCAGCTCCTCGGGGGGTTCAAGTCAGCCCCAGCATTTT. Encoded protein: CASSSSGGSSQPQHF. The J gene is TRBJ1-5, the V gene TRBV6-5; TRBD1 is a possible D gene (5 bases). V gave up 6 bases and J gave up 6 bases, with 18 bases separating them. Germline V gene sequence: CDR1 MNHEY, CDR2 SVGAGI. The CDR3 is 15 residues long.

The chain has TRBV7-2 and TRBJ1-1, with D unclear. The germline gives CDR1 SGHTA, CDR2 FQGNSA. The CDR3 consists of 12 residues. Trimming removed 5 bases from V and 11 bases from J, with 15 bases in between. The CDR3 loop reads CASSPYEGWAFF. The CDR3 DNA is TGTGCCAGCAGCCCATATGAAGGTTGGGCTTTCTTT.

The chain recombines TRBV2 with TRBJ2-6; D remains ambiguous. Germline values: CDR1 SNHLY, CDR2 FYNNEI. The CDR3 has 15 residues. Trimming stripped 6 bases from V and 0 bases from J, with 9 bases between. As DNA, the CDR3 is TGTGCCAGCAGACAGAGCAGCTCTGGGGCCAACGTCCTGACTTTC. Protein: CASRQSSSGANVLTF.

The rearrangement uses TRBV5-1 and TRBJ1-2; 11 bases are a match to TRBD1. This CDR3 is 16 amino acids long. Germline-derived CDR1 and CDR2 are SGHRS and YFSETQ. J was trimmed by 2 bases and V by 4 bases; bases with no gene match: 7. CDR3: CASSDGTGGSNYGYTF. CDR3 nucleotides: TGCGCCAGCAGCGATGGGACAGGGGGTTCCAACTATGGCTACACCTTC. The entire variable domain, with the rest obtained from reference TRBV5-1 and TRBJ1-2, is as follows: KAGVTQTPRYLIKTRGQQVTLSCSPISGHRSVSWYQQTPGQGLQFLFEYFSETQRNKGNFPGRFSGRQFSNSRSEMNVSTLELGDSALYLCASSDGTGGSNYGYTFGSGTRLTVV.

The V and J genes are TRBV6-1 and TRBJ1-1; 8 bases match TRBD1. After removal of 4 bases from V and 5 bases from J, the junction contained 9 bases not matched to a gene. This CDR3 is built from 15 residues. CDR1 and CDR2 from the germline V gene are MNHNS and SASEGT. In nucleotides, the CDR3 is TGTGCCAGCAGTGGCAACAGGGGGTTAGGGACTGAAGCTTTCTTT. Translating it yields CASSGNRGLGTEAFF.

CDR3 loop: CASSLDTEVAATDTQYF. Here the CDR3 DNA reads TGTGCCAGCAGCTTAGATACCGAGGTAGCCGCCACAGATACGCAGTATTTT. The genes are TRBV7-8 and TRBJ2-3; no clear D gene. The length of the CDR3 is 17 residues. Germline CDR1 reads SGHVS; CDR2 reads FQNEAQ. V lost 1 base and J 2 bases, leaving 16 bases between the germline ends.

The sample holds a few counts of this clone. The chain employs TRBV10-3 and TRBJ2-2, with D tentatively TRBD1 (6 bases). The CDR3 runs to 14 residues. CDR1 and CDR2 (germline): ENHRY, SYGVKD. The V gene lost 6 bases and the J gene lost 3 bases, with 11 bases spanning the gap. CDR3: CAISARQDTGELFF. The CDR3 bases are TGTGCCATCAGCGCCCGACAGGACACCGGGGAGCTGTTTTTT.

This clone is a singleton in its sample. The sample holds other DNA sequences that translate to the same CDR3. The V and J genes are TRBV5-1 and TRBJ2-7; 9 bases line up with TRBD2. The CDR3 loop spans 15 amino acids. V gave up 1 base and J gave up 1 base; unmatched junction bases: 3. CDR1 SGHRS and CDR2 YFSETQ come from the germline V gene. CDR3 protein: CASSLLAGGSYEQYF. The CDR3 DNA reads as TGCGCCAGCAGCTTGTTGGCGGGAGGGTCCTACGAGCAGTACTTC.

The rearrangement links TRBV18 to TRBJ2-7; perhaps TRBD1 as D (5 bases). Trimming shortened V by 5 bases and J by 5 bases, and 10 bases separated the two germline ends. CDR1 and CDR2 (germline): KGHSH, LQKENI. This CDR3 is 12 amino acids long. The CDR3 bases are TGTGCCAGCTCAGCTGCAGGGAACGAGCAGTACTTC. Residues: CASSAAGNEQYF. Based on the CDR3 plus reference TRBV18 and TRBJ2-7, the full variable domain is NAGVMQNPRHLVRRRGQEARLRCSPMKGHSHVYWYRQLPEEGLKFMVYLQKENIIDESGMPKERFSAEFPKEGPSILRIQQVVRGDSAAYFCASSAAGNEQYFGPGTRLTVT.

The chain has TRBV14 and TRBJ2-7, with D possibly being TRBD1 (6 bases). V lost 3 bases, J lost 4 bases, and 13 bases lay in between. The CDR3 extends over 14 amino acids. Germline V gives CDR1 SGHDN, CDR2 FVKESK. The DNA of the CDR3 is TGTGCCAGCAGCCATTCAGGACAGTCGTACGAGCAGTACTTC. Translating gives CASSHSGQSYEQYF.

The chain couples TRBV6-1 to TRBJ2-4; D is possibly TRBD1 (5 bases). CDR1 and CDR2 (germline): MNHNS, SASEGT. V was shortened by 3 bases and J by 3 bases, with 15 bases between the two germline ends. This CDR3 has 16 residues. The CDR3 here is CASSEGRVTVKNIQYF. The DNA of the CDR3 is TGTGCCAGCAGTGAGGGCAGGGTTACAGTCAAAAACATTCAGTACTTC.